This T cell receptor (beta chain) was identified during a study of blood T cell repertoires in COVID-19. Study context: PBMCs, B-cell-depleted T cells, or T cells provided the cDNA or gDNA that made up the material.

The method was immunoSEQ multiplex PCR; TCRdb's version includes in-frame clones alone and lacks a portion of them. The profile shows some 50,000 clones, approximately 84% of them singletons. Trimming stripped 3 bases from V and 6 bases from J, with 18 bases between. Looked up from germline, CDR1 is SQVTM and CDR2 is ANQGSEA. This CDR3 is built from 14 residues. The genes are TRBV29-1 and TRBJ2-7; possible D gene TRBD2, 5 bases. The sequenced material came from peripheral blood. The sequence was collected from a man over 45 with active COVID-19. This CDR3 is CSVEASFRGAEQYF. The CDR3 DNA reads as TGCAGCGTTGAGGCTAGCTTTCGAGGAGCCGAGCAGTACTTC.